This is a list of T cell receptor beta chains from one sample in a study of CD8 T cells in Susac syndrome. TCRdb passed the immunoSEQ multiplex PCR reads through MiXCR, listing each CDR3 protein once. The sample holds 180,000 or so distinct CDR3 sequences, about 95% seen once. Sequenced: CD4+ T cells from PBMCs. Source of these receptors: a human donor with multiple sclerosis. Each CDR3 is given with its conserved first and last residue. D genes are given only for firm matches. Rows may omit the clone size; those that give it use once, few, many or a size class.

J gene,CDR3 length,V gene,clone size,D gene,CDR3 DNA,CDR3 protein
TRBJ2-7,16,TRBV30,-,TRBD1,TGTGCCTGGAGTTCCCTGGGACAGGCTGGATGGGGCGAGCAGTACTTC,CAWSSLGQAGWGEQYF
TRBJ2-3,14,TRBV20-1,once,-,TGCAGTGCTTCTCGACAGACGAGCACAGATACGCAGTATTTT,CSASRQTSTDTQYF
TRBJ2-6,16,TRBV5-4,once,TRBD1,TGTGCCAGCAGCTTGGGAGGGGGCACTGGGGCCAACGTCCTGACTTTC,CASSLGGGTGANVLTF
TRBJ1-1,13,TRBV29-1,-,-,TGCATCGTCACGGGGTGGACGAACACTGAAGCTTTCTTT,CIVTGWTNTEAFF
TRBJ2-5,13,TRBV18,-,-,TGTGCCAGCTCACCGGGGCAGAAAGAGACCCAGTACTTC,CASSPGQKETQYF
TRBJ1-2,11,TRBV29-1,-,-,TGCAGCGTTGAGGCTAACTATGGCTACACCTTC,CSVEANYGYTF
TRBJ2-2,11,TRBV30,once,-,TGTGGGACTCTCAACACCGGGGAGCTGTTTTTT,CGTLNTGELFF
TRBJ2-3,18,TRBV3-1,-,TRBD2,TGTGCCAGCAGCCAAGTGGCTAGCGGGAGATGGGGAACAGATACGCAGTATTTT,CASSQVASGRWGTDTQYF
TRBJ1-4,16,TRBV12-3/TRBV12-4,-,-,TGTGCCAGCAGTTTGGGGACGGCTACAACTAATGAAAAACTGTTTTTT,CASSLGTATTNEKLFF
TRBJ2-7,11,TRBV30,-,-,TGTGCCTGCGCTCCAGCCTACGAGCAGTACTTC,CACAPAYEQYF
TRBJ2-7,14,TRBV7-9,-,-,TGTGCCAGCAGCCGTGACCGGAGCTCCTACGAGCAGTACTTC,CASSRDRSSYEQYF
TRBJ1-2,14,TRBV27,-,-,TGTGCCAGCAGTCCGGAAGGGCCCCGCTTTGGCTACACCTTC,CASSPEGPRFGYTF
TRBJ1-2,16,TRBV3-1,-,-,TGTGCCAGCAGCCCGACTGGGAGGGGAGCTAACTATGGCTACACCTTC,CASSPTGRGANYGYTF
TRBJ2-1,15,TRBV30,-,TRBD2,TGTGCCTGGAAGTCGGGTAGCGGGTCCTACAATGAGCAGTTCTTC,CAWKSGSGSYNEQFF
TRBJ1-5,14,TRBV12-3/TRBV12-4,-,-,TGTGCCAGCAGGAAAGTCGGGGAGAATCAGCCCCAGCATTTT,CASRKVGENQPQHF
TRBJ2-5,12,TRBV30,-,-,TGTGCCTGGAGTACCCTCCTTGAGACCCAGTACTTC,CAWSTLLETQYF
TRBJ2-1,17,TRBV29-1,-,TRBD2,TGCAGCGTTGAGGGACTAGCGGGAGGGCCGTCCTACAATGAGCAGTTCTTC,CSVEGLAGGPSYNEQFF
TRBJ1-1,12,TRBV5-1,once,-,TGCGCCAGCAGCTCACAGGGTCCTGAAGCTTTCTTT,CASSSQGPEAFF
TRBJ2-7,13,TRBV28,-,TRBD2,TGTGCCAGTTCTAGCGGGGCCATTTACGAGCAGTACTTC,CASSSGAIYEQYF
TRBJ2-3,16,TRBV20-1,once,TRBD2,TGCAGTGCTAGAGGGTCGGGCGGGAGAAGGACAGATACGCAGTATTTT,CSARGSGGRRTDTQYF
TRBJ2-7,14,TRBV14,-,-,TGTGCCAGCAGCCCCCCGGGTCCTGCCTACGAGCAGTACTTC,CASSPPGPAYEQYF
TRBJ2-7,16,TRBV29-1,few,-,TGCAGCGTTGTAGGGGGGTCGGAGGTGTCAGCCTACGAGCAGTACTTC,CSVVGGSEVSAYEQYF
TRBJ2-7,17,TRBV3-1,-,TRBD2,TGTGCCAGCAGCCTAAATGTGGGACTAGCTTTTCGCTACGAGCAGTACTTC,CASSLNVGLAFRYEQYF
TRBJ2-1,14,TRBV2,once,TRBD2,TGTGCCAGCAGACTATTTCGGGGAGGGGATGAGCAGTTCTTC,CASRLFRGGDEQFF
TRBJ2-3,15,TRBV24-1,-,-,TGTGCCACCAGTGATTTCGGGTCATCGGGAGATACGCAGTATTTT,CATSDFGSSGDTQYF
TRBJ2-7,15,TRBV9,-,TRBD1,TGTGCCAGCAGCGTAGATGGGACAGGATACAACGAGCAGTACTTC,CASSVDGTGYNEQYF
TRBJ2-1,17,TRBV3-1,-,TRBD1,TGTGCCAGCAGCCAAGCTACGGGACAGGGGGTTACAGATGAGCAGTTCTTC,CASSQATGQGVTDEQFF
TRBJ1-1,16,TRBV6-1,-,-,TGTGCCAGCAGTGGAGGGTGGACTGATTTGAACACTGAAGCTTTCTTT,CASSGGWTDLNTEAFF
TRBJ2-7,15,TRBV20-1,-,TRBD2,TGCAGTGCTAGTATCCCTGGAGCGGGGAAACACGAGCAGTACTTC,CSASIPGAGKHEQYF
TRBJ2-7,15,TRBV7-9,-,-,TGTGCCAGCAGCTTAGCAACAGGGAGACCCTACGAGCAGTACTTC,CASSLATGRPYEQYF
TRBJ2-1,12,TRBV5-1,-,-,TGCGCCAGCAGCTTGGAACCCGGAGGGCAGTTCTTC,CASSLEPGGQFF
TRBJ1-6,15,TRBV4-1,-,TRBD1,TGCGCCAGCAGCCAAGATGGTGGAGGACAGGGCTCCCTCCACTTT,CASSQDGGGQGSLHF
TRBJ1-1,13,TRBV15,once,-,TGTGCCACCAGCAGAGCTCAGGGCGCTGAAGCTTTCTTT,CATSRAQGAEAFF
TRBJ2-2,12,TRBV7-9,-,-,TGTGCCAGTTCTGGACAACCCGGGGAGCTGTTTTTT,CASSGQPGELFF
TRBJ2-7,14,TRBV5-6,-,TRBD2,TGTGCCAGCAGCTTGCGGGGGGGCCTGGGTGAGCAGTACTTC,CASSLRGGLGEQYF
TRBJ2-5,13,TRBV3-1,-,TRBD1,TGTGCCAGCAGCCCGGGACAGCCTCCAGCCCAGTACTTC,CASSPGQPPAQYF
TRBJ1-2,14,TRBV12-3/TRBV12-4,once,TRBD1,TGTGCCAGCAGTCTCGGGACAGGGCCCTATGGCTACACCTTC,CASSLGTGPYGYTF
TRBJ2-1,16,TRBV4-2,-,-,TGTGCCAGCAGCCAAGATTCGGGGGAGCGGTACAATGAGCAGTTCTTC,CASSQDSGERYNEQFF
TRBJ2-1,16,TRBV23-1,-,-,TGCGCCAGCAGTCAATCGGGCAGGGCCTCCCACAATGAGCAGTTCTTC,CASSQSGRASHNEQFF
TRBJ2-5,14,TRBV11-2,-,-,TGTGCCAGCAGCTTAGTTGGGGCTAAAGAGACCCAGTACTTC,CASSLVGAKETQYF
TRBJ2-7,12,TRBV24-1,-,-,TGTGCCACCAGTGATTTGCGAAACGAGCAGTACTTC,CATSDLRNEQYF
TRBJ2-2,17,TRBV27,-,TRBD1,TGTGCCAGCAGTCCCTGGGCCGGGACAGGGAGAACCGGGGAGCTGTTTTTT,CASSPWAGTGRTGELFF